One T cell receptor beta chain is described in this entry. Its antigen is unidentified. The table came from immunoSEQ multiplex PCR; TCRdb's copy has only in-frame clones and leaves some out. The table lists about 1,900,000 clones, roughly 95% of them singletons, with more than 0.9% in the top ten. It was CD45RO-negative cells, positively selected for CCR7, that made up naive CD8 cells, with terminally differentiated effector memory CD45RA+ cells excluded. This entry belongs to a study of shared clonotypes between healthy human individuals. About the research overall: Each donor contributed plates that comprised three CD4 naive, three CD4 memory, two CD8 naive and one CD8 memory. Study findings and constraints: Several donors held about 5% of naive CD4 clonotypes in common.

Germline values: CDR1 SGHRS, CDR2 YFSETQ. There are 14 residues in the CDR3. V lost 4 bases and J lost 4, with 15 bases in between. Sequenced material: naive CD8+ T cells sorted from blood. The origin of this receptor is a young man in good health. The chain employs TRBV5-1 and TRBJ2-7; D is undetermined. As DNA, the CDR3 is TGCGCCAGCAGCGCAGATTTTTGGGAATACGAGCAGTACTTC. Amino acid sequence: CASSADFWEYEQYF.